This T cell receptor (beta chain) was obtained from a study of beta chain features in type 1 diabetes. Points from the study as a whole: When cDNA is sequenced, cells with high TCR expression could be over-represented. There was a moderate but significant shortening of TCRB CDR3s in all four CD4+ subsets of Type 1 diabetes patients.

This clone was recorded a few times. The antigen is unknown. Sorted CD4+ subsets: naive, central memory, regulatory, stem cell-like memory (CD45RO/CCR7/CD25/CD127/CD95/CD27 panel). Germline-derived CDR1 and CDR2 are SGHTA and FQGTGA. The junction had 3 bases not matched to a gene; V was cut back by 1 base and J by 4 bases. The CDR3 totals 15 residues. Expressed TCRB transcripts were sequenced, since all the RNA that had been isolated was reverse transcribed. Produced via immunoSEQ multiplex PCR; TCRdb's table is partial and in-frame only. The data contain about 270,000 clones, roughly an eighth of them singletons.

V and J are TRBV7-3 and TRBJ2-1; 8 bases map to TRBD2. Sequencing used naive CD4+ T cells from blood. This receptor was taken from a young man with type 1 diabetes. The CDR3 region has the DNA TGTGCCAGCAGCTTAATGTCTAGCGGGTACAATGAGCAGTTCTTC. This codes for CASSLMSSGYNEQFF.